One sample yielded the 15 T cell receptor beta chains listed below, sequenced in a study of blood T cell repertoires in COVID-19. Data came from immunoSEQ multiplex PCR; TCRdb stores just in-frame clones and leaves some out. The sample lists more than 250,000 clones; 85% were seen once. The sequencing sample was made of peripheral blood. The source is a man aged 45 to 65 with active or convalescent COVID-19.

The chain carries TRBV3-1 (or the pseudogene TRBV3-2) and TRBJ1-2; no firm D call. Germline CDR1 and CDR2: LGHDT and YNNKEL (reference sequence). The CDR3 is 15 residues long. V lost 1 base and J 4 bases, leaving 13 bases between the germline ends. CDR3 nucleotides: TGTGCCAGCAGCCAAGGAACAACCGGACTCTATGGCTACACCTTC. Translated, it gives CASSQGTTGLYGYTF.

This chain joins TRBV6-5 and TRBJ1-3; 9 bases map to TRBD1. With 8 bases clipped from V and 2 bases from J, the junction kept 7 bases outside the gene matches. CDR1 MNHEY and CDR2 SVGAGI come from the germline V gene. The CDR3 is 15 residues long. CDR3 loop: CASSMDRGAGNTIYF. The CDR3 coding sequence is TGTGCCAGCTCCATGGACAGGGGAGCTGGAAACACCATATATTTT.

The chain employs TRBV3-1 (or the pseudogene TRBV3-2) and TRBJ2-5, with 9 bases aligning to TRBD1. Losses at the gene ends were 6 bases for V and 4 bases for J; bases not matched to a gene: 9. CDR1 and CDR2 from the germline V gene are LGHDT and YNNKEL (reference sequence). This CDR3 has 15 amino acids. The CDR3 nucleotides read TGTGCCAGCAGGCGAATACAGGGGGCGTCAGAGACCCAGTACTTC. Amino acids: CASRRIQGASETQYF.

The gene calls are TRBV18 and TRBJ1-2; 9 bases align to TRBD1. After removal of 3 bases from V and 6 bases from J, the junction contained 2 bases not matched to a gene. Germline V lookup: CDR1 KGHSH, CDR2 LQKENI. This CDR3 comprises 13 residues. This CDR3 reads CASSPGQGNGYTF. The DNA for the CDR3 is TGTGCCAGCTCACCGGGACAGGGAAATGGCTACACCTTC. The complete variable domain, with remaining parts taken from reference TRBV18 and TRBJ1-2, reads NAGVMQNPRHLVRRRGQEARLRCSPMKGHSHVYWYRQLPEEGLKFMVYLQKENIIDESGMPKERFSAEFPKEGPSILRIQQVVRGDSAAYFCASSPGQGNGYTFGSGTRLTVV.

V usage is TRBV7-9 and J usage is TRBJ2-5; 7 nucleotides align to TRBD1. With V trimmed by 6 bases and J by 2 bases, 3 bases remained unmatched. The length of the CDR3 is 13 residues. The germline CDR1 and CDR2 sequences are SEHNR and FQNEAQ (reference sequence). The CDR3, as DNA: TGTGCCAGCAGGGGGGACAGACAAGAGACCCAGTACTTC. Translated, it gives CASRGDRQETQYF.

The V call is TRBV7-6, the J call TRBJ2-3; 10 nucleotides line up with TRBD2. Germline V gene data show CDR1 as SGHVS and CDR2 as FNYEAQ. This CDR3 has 16 amino acids. The ends lost 5 bases at V and 2 bases at J; junction bases unmatched: 7. The CDR3 reads CASSIQAGGVTDTQYF. In DNA form, the CDR3 reads TGTGCCAGCAGCATCCAAGCGGGGGGGGTCACAGATACGCAGTATTTT. The whole variable domain, remainder taken from reference TRBV7-6 and TRBJ2-3, is GAGVSQSPRYKVTKRGQDVALRCDPISGHVSLYWYRQALGQGPEFLTYFNYEAQQDKSGLPNDRFSAERPEGSISTLTIQRTEQRDSAMYRCASSIQAGGVTDTQYFGPGTRLTVL.

The chain couples TRBV28 to TRBJ2-1; D gene ambiguous. The CDR3 has 12 amino acids. Per the germline V gene, CDR1 is MDHEN and CDR2 is SYDVKM. The ends were cut back, 1 base at V and 8 bases at J, with 6 bases in the middle. The CDR3 here is CASSLSSDEQFF. CDR3 DNA: TGTGCCAGCAGTTTATCGTCGGATGAGCAGTTCTTC. Full variable domain (remainder filled in from reference TRBV28 and TRBJ2-1): DVKVTQSSRYLVKRTGEKVFLECVQDMDHENMFWYRQDPGLGLRLIYFSYDVKMKEKGDIPEGYSVSREKKERFSLILESASTNQTSMYLCASSLSSDEQFFGPGTRLTVL.

This chain joins TRBV7-2 and TRBJ2-3; 7 bases are shared with TRBD2. The V segment lost 5 bases and the J segment 3 bases; nucleotides outside the gene matches: 14. Per the germline V gene, CDR1 is SGHTA and CDR2 is FQGNSA. CDR3 length equals 17 residues. CDR3: CASSTRLGGSGTDTQYF. DNA for the CDR3: TGTGCCAGCAGCACACGTTTGGGCGGGAGTGGTACAGATACGCAGTATTTT.

The chain couples TRBV4-1 to TRBJ1-1; 8 positions agree with TRBD1. Per germline, CDR1 MGHRA and CDR2 YSYEKL. This CDR3 is 17 amino acids long. Losses at the gene ends were 0 bases for V and 6 bases for J; bases not matched to a gene: 12. DNA for the CDR3: TGCGCCAGCAGCCAAGAGAGGACAGGGTTTGATATCGCTGAAGCTTTCTTT. Protein: CASSQERTGFDIAEAFF.

The CDR3 is CATSRPGTPINYGYTF. DNA of the CDR3: TGTGCCACCAGCAGGCCCGGGACACCTATTAACTATGGCTACACCTTC. This chain connects TRBV15 to TRBJ1-2; maybe TRBD1 (6 bases). Germline V CDR1 and CDR2: LNHNV, YYDKDF (reference sequence). V was pared by 3 bases and J by 1 base, with 15 bases between. The CDR3 sequence is 16 residues long.

This clone was seen a handful of times. The chain uses TRBV30 and TRBJ1-2; D remains unclear. V lost 1 base to trimming and J lost 7 bases, with 7 bases between them. This CDR3 has 11 residues. Germline V gives CDR1 GTSNPN, CDR2 SVGIG (reference sequence). The CDR3 DNA is TGTGCCTGGAGTGCGTCTCTTGGCTACACCTTC. Amino acid sequence: CAWSASLGYTF.

The J gene is TRBJ1-4, the V gene TRBV5-4, with TRBD1 matching over 8 bases. Trimming at V came to 5 bases and at J to 6 bases, leaving 6 bases not matched to a gene. The CDR3 is made up of 14 amino acids. In germline, CDR1 is SGHNT, CDR2 YYREEE (reference sequence). The DNA for the CDR3 is TGTGCCAGCAGGGGACAGGCGGCCGATGAAAAACTGTTTTTT. Protein sequence: CASRGQAADEKLFF.

This clone was recorded a few times. This chain joins TRBV4-1 and TRBJ1-1; a possible D gene is TRBD1 (6 bases). CDR1 is MGHRA, CDR2 YSYEKL, per germline. The CDR3 totals 15 residues. V was trimmed by 2 bases and J by 2 bases, leaving 12 bases between them. CDR3 DNA sequence: TGCGCCAGCAGCCAATCCGGGACACTCAACACTGAAGCTTTCTTT. Amino acids: CASSQSGTLNTEAFF.

The chain combines TRBV4-1 with TRBJ2-1, with D possibly being TRBD1 (6 bases). Germline-derived CDR1 and CDR2 are MGHRA and YSYEKL. The CDR3 is 17 amino acids. The V end lost 5 bases, the J end lost 2 bases, and 19 bases lay between the germline ends. CDR3 protein: CASSTRGAQGPYNEQFF. The CDR3 DNA reads TGCGCCAGCAGCACCCGCGGCGCACAGGGTCCCTACAATGAGCAGTTCTTC.

The chain uses TRBV19 and TRBJ1-1; 9 nucleotides line up with TRBD1. The germline V gene encodes CDR1 LNHDA and CDR2 SQIVND (reference sequence). This CDR3 comprises 15 residues. With 4 bases clipped from V and 1 base from J, the junction kept 4 bases outside the gene matches. The CDR3 reads CASSTGTGWNTEAFF. CDR3 DNA sequence: TGTGCCAGTAGTACCGGGACAGGGTGGAACACTGAAGCTTTCTTT. Based on the CDR3 plus reference TRBV19 and TRBJ1-1, the full variable domain is DGGITQSPKYLFRKEGQNVTLSCEQNLNHDAMYWYRQDPGQGLRLIYYSQIVNDFQKGDIAEGYSVSREKKESFPLTVTSAQKNPTAFYLCASSTGTGWNTEAFFGQGTRLTVV.